This TCR beta chain came from a study of cytomegalovirus exposure and HLA in healthy donors. At the level of the study: An earlier analysis identified under 130 million unique TCR beta sequences in 150 million to 200 million T cells.

The V gene's germline CDR1 is SGDLS and CDR2 YYNGEE. Trimming stripped 0 bases from V and 0 bases from J, with 13 bases between. The CDR3 is 17 amino acids. PCR employed 60 Vbeta and 13 Jbeta primers. Clones were sequenced by immunoSEQ multiplex PCR, and TCRdb holds only the in-frame ones, with some missing. The data show 70,000 to 100,000 clones, 80% seen once. Sequenced: PBMCs. This clonotype was sampled from a young man in good health and CMV-seronegative. The chain carries TRBV9 and TRBJ1-3; a possible D gene is TRBD1 (6 bases). CDR3 nucleotides: TGTGCCAGCAGCGTAGGTGGGGGCCTGAACTCTGGAAACACCATATATTTT. Translated: CASSVGGGLNSGNTIYF.